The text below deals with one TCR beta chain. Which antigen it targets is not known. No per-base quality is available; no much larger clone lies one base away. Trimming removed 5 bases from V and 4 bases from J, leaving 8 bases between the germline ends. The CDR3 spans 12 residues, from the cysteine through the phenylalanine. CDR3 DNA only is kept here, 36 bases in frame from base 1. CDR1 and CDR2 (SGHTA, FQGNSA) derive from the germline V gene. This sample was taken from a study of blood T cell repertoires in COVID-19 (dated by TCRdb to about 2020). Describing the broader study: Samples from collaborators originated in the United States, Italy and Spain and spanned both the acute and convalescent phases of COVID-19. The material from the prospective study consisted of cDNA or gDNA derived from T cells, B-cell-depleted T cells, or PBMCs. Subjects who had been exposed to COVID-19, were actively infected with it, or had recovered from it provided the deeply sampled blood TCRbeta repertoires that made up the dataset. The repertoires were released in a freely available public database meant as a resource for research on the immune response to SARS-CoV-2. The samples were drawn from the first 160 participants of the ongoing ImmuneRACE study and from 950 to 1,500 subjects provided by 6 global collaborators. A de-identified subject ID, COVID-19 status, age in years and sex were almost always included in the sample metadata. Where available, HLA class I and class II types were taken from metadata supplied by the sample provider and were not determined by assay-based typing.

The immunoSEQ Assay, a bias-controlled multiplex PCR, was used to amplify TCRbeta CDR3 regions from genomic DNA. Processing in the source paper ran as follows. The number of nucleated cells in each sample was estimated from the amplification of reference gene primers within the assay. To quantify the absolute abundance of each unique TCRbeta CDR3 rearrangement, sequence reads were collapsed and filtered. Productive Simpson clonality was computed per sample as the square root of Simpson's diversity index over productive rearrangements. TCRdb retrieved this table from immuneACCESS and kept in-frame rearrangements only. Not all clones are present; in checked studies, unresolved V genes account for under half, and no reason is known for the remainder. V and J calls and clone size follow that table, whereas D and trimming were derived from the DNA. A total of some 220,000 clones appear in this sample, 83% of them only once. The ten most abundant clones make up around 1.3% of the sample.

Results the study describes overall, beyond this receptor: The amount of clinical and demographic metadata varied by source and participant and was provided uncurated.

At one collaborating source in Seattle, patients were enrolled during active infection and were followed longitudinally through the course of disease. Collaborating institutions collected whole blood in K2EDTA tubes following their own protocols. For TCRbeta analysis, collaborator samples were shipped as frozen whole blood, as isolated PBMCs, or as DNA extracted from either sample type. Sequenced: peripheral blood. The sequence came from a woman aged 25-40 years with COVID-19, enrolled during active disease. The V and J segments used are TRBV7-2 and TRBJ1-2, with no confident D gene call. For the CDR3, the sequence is CASSQDTYGYTF. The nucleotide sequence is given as TGTGCCAGCAGCCAAGACACCTATGGCTACACCTTC.